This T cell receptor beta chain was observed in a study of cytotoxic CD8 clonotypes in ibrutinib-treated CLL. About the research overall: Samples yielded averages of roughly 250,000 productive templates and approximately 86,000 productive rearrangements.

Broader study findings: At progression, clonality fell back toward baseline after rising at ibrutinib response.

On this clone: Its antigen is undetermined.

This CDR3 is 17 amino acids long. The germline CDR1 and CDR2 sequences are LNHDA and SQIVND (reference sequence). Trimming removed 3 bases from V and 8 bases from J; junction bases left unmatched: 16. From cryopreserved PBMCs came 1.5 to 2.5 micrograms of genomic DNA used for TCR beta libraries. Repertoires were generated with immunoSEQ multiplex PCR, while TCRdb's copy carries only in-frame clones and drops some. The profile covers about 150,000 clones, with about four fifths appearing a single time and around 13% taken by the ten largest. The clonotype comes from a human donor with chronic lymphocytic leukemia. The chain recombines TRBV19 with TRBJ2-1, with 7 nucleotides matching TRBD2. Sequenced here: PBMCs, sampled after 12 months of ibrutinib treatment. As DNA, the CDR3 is TGTGCCAGTAGTATTCTCTTTATTCGGGCGGGAGTCTATGAGCAGTTCTTC. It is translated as CASSILFIRAGVYEQFF.